Below are 31 T cell receptor beta chains sequenced from a single sample in a study of cytotoxic CD8 clonotypes in ibrutinib-treated CLL. Sequencing used immunoSEQ multiplex PCR; TCRdb keeps in-frame clones, though not all of them. Among 190,000 or so clones listed, 72% were seen once. The sequenced sample was PBMCs, obtained after 24 months of ibrutinib treatment. These receptors all come from a human donor with chronic lymphocytic leukemia.

The J gene is TRBJ2-5, the V gene TRBV7-2; 9 positions match TRBD2. CDR3 size: 15 residues. CDR1 is SGHTA, CDR2 FQGNSA, per germline. V lost 4 bases and J lost 5; bases outside the gene matches: 8. DNA of the CDR3: TGTGCCAGCAGCTATGCTAGCGGGGTGGGGGAGACCCAGTACTTC. Amino acids: CASSYASGVGETQYF.

This clone came up a few times. This chain joins TRBV7-6 and TRBJ2-1; D call uncertain. The CDR3 sequence is 11 residues long. V lost 5 bases and J 8 bases, leaving 7 bases between the germline ends. The germline gives CDR1 SGHVS, CDR2 FNYEAQ. In nucleotides, the CDR3 is TGTGCCAGCAGCCCCGACTATGAGCAGTTCTTC. Its translation is CASSPDYEQFF.

The chain links TRBV5-1 to TRBJ2-5, with TRBD2 as a possible D gene (6 bases). CDR3 size: 16 residues. Germline CDR1 SGHRS, CDR2 YFSETQ. V was cut by 4 bases and J by 1 base, with 17 bases left in between. CDR3 sequence reads: CASSTQVSGVQETQYF. In nucleotides, the CDR3 is TGCGCCAGCAGCACCCAGGTTAGCGGAGTCCAAGAGACCCAGTACTTC.

The rearrangement uses TRBV4-2 and TRBJ2-7, with 8 bases aligning to TRBD2. The germline V gene encodes CDR1 LGHNA and CDR2 YNFKEQ. V gave up 4 bases and J gave up 2 bases; unmatched junction bases: 16. There are 18 residues in the CDR3. This CDR3 is CASSPSRGLGGTPYEQYF. CDR3 coding DNA: TGTGCCAGCAGCCCATCCCGGGGACTAGGCGGAACTCCCTACGAGCAGTACTTC.

The V and J genes are TRBV30 and TRBJ1-4, with a possible D match to TRBD1 (6 bases). Trimming stripped 0 bases from V and 7 bases from J, with 12 bases between. Germline loops: CDR1 GTSNPN, CDR2 SVGIG (reference sequence). This CDR3 spans 14 amino acids. CDR3: CAWSVGGYGEKLFF. The CDR3, as DNA: TGTGCCTGGAGTGTAGGGGGGTATGGTGAAAAACTGTTTTTT.

Remarks on this clone: This same CDR3 is encoded by further DNA sequences in the sample. The genes are TRBV18 and TRBJ1-4, with 9 nucleotides matching TRBD1. V was pared by 3 bases and J by 7 bases, with 3 bases of the junction left unmatched. The CDR3 runs to 14 residues. CDR1 is KGHSH, CDR2 LQKENI, per germline. CDR3 residues: CASSPGQGGEKLFF. The CDR3, as DNA: TGTGCCAGCTCACCGGGACAGGGCGGTGAAAAACTGTTTTTT.

This clone came up once. The chain carries TRBV6-5 and TRBJ2-7, with 11 bases identical to TRBD1. The CDR3 sequence is 15 residues long. CDR1 is MNHEY and CDR2 is SVGAGI in the germline V gene. Trimming removed 0 bases from V and 5 bases from J; junction bases left unmatched: 3. The CDR3 here is CASSYSWTGGNEQYF. The CDR3 nucleotides are TGTGCCAGCAGTTACTCGTGGACAGGGGGCAACGAGCAGTACTTC.

The chain couples TRBV28 to TRBJ2-4, with a tentative D call TRBD2 (5 bases). CDR3 length equals 15 residues. V shed 5 bases and J shed 5 bases, with 16 bases lying between them. CDR1 is MDHEN and CDR2 is SYDVKM in the germline V gene. The CDR3 spells CASSPRTFFQNIQYF. CDR3 bases: TGTGCCAGCAGTCCTCGGACTTTCTTCCAAAACATTCAGTACTTC.

V usage is TRBV28 and J usage is TRBJ1-1; 10 nucleotides agree with TRBD1. The length of the CDR3 is 15 residues. V gave up 5 bases and J gave up 5 bases; unmatched junction bases: 8. CDR1 and CDR2 from the germline V gene are MDHEN and SYDVKM. The CDR3 DNA is TGTGCCAGCAGTACAGACAGGGGGCTGGGGACTGAAGCTTTCTTT. This gives the protein CASSTDRGLGTEAFF.

The rearrangement links TRBV13 to TRBJ1-5, with 8 bases that match TRBD1. Germline CDR1 reads PRHDT; CDR2 reads FYEKMQ (reference sequence). The trim removed 3 bases at V and 6 bases at J, leaving 7 bases unmatched. This CDR3 is built from 15 residues. The CDR3 protein is CASSLKGQGGQPQHF. The CDR3 DNA sequence: TGTGCCAGCAGCTTGAAAGGACAGGGCGGTCAGCCCCAGCATTTT.

The genes are TRBV5-6 and TRBJ2-4; 14 nucleotides agree with TRBD2. The V segment lost 2 bases and the J segment 6 bases; nucleotides outside the gene matches: 10. This CDR3 comprises 18 residues. Germline assignment: CDR1 SGHDT and CDR2 YYEEEE. The CDR3 protein is CASSFRMTSGRALNIQYF. For the CDR3, the DNA is TGTGCCAGCAGCTTCCGGATGACTAGCGGGAGGGCCTTAAACATTCAGTACTTC.

The chain combines TRBV5-1 with TRBJ2-3; possibly TRBD1 or TRBD2 for D (6 bases each). This CDR3 contains 15 residues. Between the trimmed V and J ends, which lost 3 bases and 2 bases, there was a span of 13 bases. Germline V gives CDR1 SGHRS, CDR2 YFSETQ. The CDR3 DNA reads TGCGCCAGCAGCTCCGGGGGCTTCAACACAGATACGCAGTATTTT. Translated: CASSSGGFNTDTQYF.

The chain combines TRBV7-3 with TRBJ2-1; D is possibly TRBD2 (5 bases). This CDR3 has 15 amino acids. Trimming pared 0 bases from V and 5 bases from J, leaving 11 bases between. Germline CDR1 and CDR2: SGHTA and FQGTGA. The CDR3 DNA reads TGTGCCAGCAGCTTAACGCCGTCTAGCCACAATGAGCAGTTCTTC. This sequence encodes CASSLTPSSHNEQFF. The whole variable domain, remainder taken from reference TRBV7-3 and TRBJ2-1, is GAGVSQTPSNKVTEKGKYVELRCDPISGHTALYWYRQSLGQGPEFLIYFQGTGAADDSGLPNDRFFAVRPEGSVSTLKIQRTERGDSAVYLCASSLTPSSHNEQFFGPGTRLTVL.

The chain uses TRBV6-5 and TRBJ2-2; the match to TRBD2 covers 7 bases. CDR3 length equals 14 residues. Germline CDR1 reads MNHEY; CDR2 reads SVGAGI. V dropped 7 bases and J dropped 5; count of bases not matched to a gene: 7. CDR3 protein: CASTRTSGTGELFF. The DNA for the CDR3 is TGTGCCAGCACTCGGACTAGTGGTACCGGGGAGCTGTTTTTT.

The V call is TRBV10-1, the J call TRBJ2-7; 12 bases map to TRBD1. The CDR3 extends over 16 amino acids. J was trimmed by 9 bases and V by 8 bases; bases with no gene match: 17. The germline V gene encodes CDR1 WNHNN and CDR2 SYGVQD (reference sequence). CDR3 region: CASGRSVGQGAIVQYF. DNA for the CDR3: TGCGCCAGCGGACGATCTGTGGGACAGGGGGCCATCGTGCAGTACTTC.

Here the CDR3 DNA reads TGTGCCAGCAGCTTAATGGTTGGGGGCGAGCAGTACTTC. Translation gives CASSLMVGGEQYF. This sequence joins TRBV7-3 and TRBJ2-7, with D perhaps being TRBD1 or TRBD2 (5 bases each). Trimming took 1 base from V and 6 from J, leaving 10 bases between them. The CDR3 runs 13 residues. CDR1 SGHTA and CDR2 FQGTGA come from the germline V gene.

V usage is TRBV19 and J usage is TRBJ2-1; no definite D call. Trimming left V 9 bases short and J 7 bases short, with 7 bases between. Looked up from germline, CDR1 is LNHDA and CDR2 is SQIVND (reference sequence). The CDR3 runs to 10 residues. The CDR3 DNA reads as TGTGCCAGCCCGAATAATGAGCAGTTCTTC. Translation: CASPNNEQFF.

This clone has more than one count but fewer than ten. This chain connects TRBV7-3 to TRBJ2-2; D not certain. The germline V gene encodes CDR1 SGHTA and CDR2 FQGTGA. The ends were cut back, 5 bases at V and 1 base at J, with 5 bases in the middle. The CDR3 spans 13 residues. This CDR3 is CASSPENTGELFF. In DNA form, the CDR3 reads TGTGCCAGCAGCCCGGAGAACACCGGGGAGCTGTTTTTT.

This sequence joins TRBV7-2 and TRBJ2-7; 7 positions agree with TRBD1. The CDR3 has 15 amino acids. J lost 5 bases, V lost 2 bases, and 9 bases had no gene match. CDR1 is SGHTA and CDR2 is FQGNSA in the germline V gene. The CDR3 spells CASSLTLQGNHEQYF. CDR3 nucleotide sequence: TGTGCCAGCAGCTTAACCTTACAGGGGAACCACGAGCAGTACTTC.

The chain joins TRBV7-2 to TRBJ2-3, with D perhaps matching TRBD1 or TRBD2 (5 bases each). V lost 5 bases to trimming and J lost 0 bases, with 12 bases between them. The length of the CDR3 is 15 residues. Germline V CDR1 and CDR2: SGHTA, FQGNSA. The DNA of the CDR3 is TGTGCCAGCAGCCCACCGGGACGAAGCACAGATACGCAGTATTTT. Translating gives CASSPPGRSTDTQYF.

The chain combines TRBV12-5 with TRBJ1-5; no firm D call. Germline CDR1 reads LGHNT; CDR2 reads FRNRAP. V lost 5 bases and J lost 3, with 11 bases in between. The CDR3 totals 14 residues. CDR3 DNA sequence: TGTGCTAGTGGTCAACGGACGGACAATCAGCCCCAGCATTTT. Residues: CASGQRTDNQPQHF.

The rearrangement joins TRBV5-4 to TRBJ2-1, with D perhaps matching TRBD2 (6 bases). V shed 0 bases and J shed 3 bases, with 10 bases lying between them. In germline, CDR1 is SGHNT, CDR2 YYREEE (reference sequence). The CDR3 sequence is 15 residues long. As DNA, the CDR3 is TGTGCCAGCAGCTTGGTTAGCGGAAACTACAATGAGCAGTTCTTC. Amino acid sequence: CASSLVSGNYNEQFF.

The chain recombines TRBV10-3 with TRBJ2-5, with 9 nucleotides matching TRBD2. V shed 8 bases, J shed 1 base, and the junction held 5 bases outside the gene matches. CDR1 and CDR2 (germline): ENHRY, SYGVKD. The CDR3 extends over 14 amino acids. DNA for the CDR3: TGTGCCATCCGGGCTAGCGGGATCCAAGAGACCCAGTACTTC. Translated: CAIRASGIQETQYF.

The rearrangement joins TRBV15 to TRBJ2-7, with 7 bases aligning to TRBD1. The germline V gene has CDR1 LNHNV and CDR2 YYDKDF (reference sequence). The CDR3 is 15 amino acids. V lost 2 bases to trimming and J lost 2 bases; unmatched junction nucleotides: 6. CDR3 in amino acids: CATSRPRDSPYEQYF. The DNA of the CDR3 is TGTGCCACCAGCAGACCCCGGGACAGTCCCTACGAGCAGTACTTC.

The rearrangement uses TRBV25-1 and TRBJ2-1; tentatively, D is TRBD2 (5 bases). Germline-derived CDR1 and CDR2 are MGHDK and SYGVNS. There are 15 residues in the CDR3. Trimming took off 1 base at V and 0 bases at J, with 7 bases between the two ends. CDR3 nucleotides: TGTGCCAGCAGTGAATGGGGAGTCTCCTACAATGAGCAGTTCTTC. This translates into CASSEWGVSYNEQFF.

The genes are TRBV7-2 and TRBJ2-1; D is undetermined. CDR1 and CDR2 from the germline V gene are SGHTA and FQGNSA. The V gene lost 1 base and the J gene lost 7 bases, with 5 bases spanning the gap. The CDR3 is 12 amino acids. CDR3 in DNA: TGTGCCAGCAGCTTAGGAGTAAATGAGCAGTTCTTC. Protein: CASSLGVNEQFF.

V is TRBV2 and J is TRBJ2-1, with 14 bases lining up with TRBD2. Germline V gives CDR1 SNHLY, CDR2 FYNNEI. Trimming at V came to 6 bases and at J to 0 bases, leaving 7 bases not matched to a gene. The CDR3 covers 18 residues. The CDR3 protein is CASRTPGTSGSSYNEQFF. The CDR3 DNA reads TGTGCCAGCAGAACACCCGGGACTAGCGGGAGCTCCTACAATGAGCAGTTCTTC.

This clone was observed a single time. This chain joins TRBV28 and TRBJ2-7, with TRBD1 identical over 8 bases. Germline V CDR1 and CDR2: MDHEN, SYDVKM. CDR3 length: 14 amino acids. Trimming cost V 5 bases and J 6 bases; bases outside gene matches: 9. The CDR3 reads CASSRSGQGREQYF. CDR3 DNA sequence: TGTGCCAGCAGTCGCTCAGGACAGGGCCGCGAGCAGTACTTC.

The rearrangement joins TRBV4-2 to TRBJ2-3; 7 nucleotides line up with TRBD2. Germline V CDR1 and CDR2: LGHNA, YNFKEQ. With 0 bases clipped from V and 0 bases from J, the junction kept 9 bases outside the gene matches. This CDR3 has 18 residues. The CDR3 DNA sequence: TGTGCCAGCAGCCAAGATGTTGGGCTAGCGGAAAGCACAGATACGCAGTATTTT. It specifies CASSQDVGLAESTDTQYF.

The chain couples TRBV29-1 to TRBJ2-2, with unresolved D. The CDR3 is 13 residues long. V lost 5 bases and J 0 bases, leaving 7 bases between the germline ends. In germline, CDR1 is SQVTM, CDR2 ANQGSEA. Here the CDR3 DNA reads TGCAGCGTTCGAACATCGAACACCGGGGAGCTGTTTTTT. As protein: CSVRTSNTGELFF.

The rearrangement uses TRBV7-3 and TRBJ2-1, with TRBD2 matching 7 bases. The V segment lost 5 bases and the J segment 7 bases; nucleotides outside the gene matches: 14. The CDR3 runs 16 residues. In germline, CDR1 is SGHTA, CDR2 FQGTGA. For the CDR3, the DNA is TGTGCCAGCAGCCCTTCGAGCGGGATCCTGGGGAATGAGCAGTTCTTC. It encodes CASSPSSGILGNEQFF.